The sequence of this TCR beta chain was determined in a study of T cells in Graves' hyperthyroidism and ophthalmopathy. Study overall: Blood from the periphery was taken at initial diagnosis, before any treatment. Study-wide points: By a 13 V-J model, ophthalmopathy was set apart from stable hyperthyroidism. With a median lead of roughly 6.2 months before onset, the model predicted ophthalmopathy.

PBMCs were sourced from about 10 ml fresh peripheral blood. For this clonotype: Antigen: not known. This may be a read error: a much more frequent sequence differs by one nucleotide.

Template material for amplifying TCR beta CDR3 regions consisted of RNA transcripts. The TCR CDR3 was amplified in a first-round RT-PCR using the HTBI primer set. TCRdb called the multiplex PCR reads again in MiXCR, with one record for every CDR3 protein. The sample contains more than 500,000 distinct CDR3 sequences, about 16% of which appear only once. The receptor was derived from a woman aged 25 to 45 with Graves' hyperthyroidism. The specimen was blood.

CDR3 sequence reads: CTSSGQTRYGYTF. CDR3 DNA sequence: TGTACCAGCAGTGGACAGACTCGCTATGGCTACACCTTC. The rearrangement uses TRBV12-3 or TRBV12-4 and TRBJ1-2, with a weak D call TRBD1 (6 bases). The CDR3 runs to 13 residues.